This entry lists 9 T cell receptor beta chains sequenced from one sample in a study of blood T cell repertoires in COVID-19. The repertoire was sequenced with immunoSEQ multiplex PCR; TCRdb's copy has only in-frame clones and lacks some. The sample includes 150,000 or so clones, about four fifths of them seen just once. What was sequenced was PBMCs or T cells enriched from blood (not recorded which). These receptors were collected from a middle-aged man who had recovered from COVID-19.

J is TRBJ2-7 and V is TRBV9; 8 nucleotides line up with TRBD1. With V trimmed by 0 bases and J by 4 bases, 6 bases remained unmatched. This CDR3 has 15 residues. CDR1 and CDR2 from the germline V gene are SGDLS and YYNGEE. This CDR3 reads CASSVGVQGVYEQYF. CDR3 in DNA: TGTGCCAGCAGCGTAGGGGTACAGGGGGTTTACGAGCAGTACTTC.

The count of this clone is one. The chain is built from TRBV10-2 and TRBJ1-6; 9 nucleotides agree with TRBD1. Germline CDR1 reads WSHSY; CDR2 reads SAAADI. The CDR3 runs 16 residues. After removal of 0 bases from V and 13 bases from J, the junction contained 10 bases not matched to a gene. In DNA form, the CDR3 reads TGCGCCAGCAGTGAGTCGAGGGGGACAGGGTATTTTCCCCTCCACTTT. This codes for CASSESRGTGYFPLHF.

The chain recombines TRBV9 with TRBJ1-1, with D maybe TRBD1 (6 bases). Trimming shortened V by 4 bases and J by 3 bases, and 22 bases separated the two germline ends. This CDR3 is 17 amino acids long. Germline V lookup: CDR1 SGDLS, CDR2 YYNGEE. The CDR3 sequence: CASSRGSGAAGYTEAFF. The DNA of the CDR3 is TGTGCCAGCAGCCGAGGTTCAGGGGCCGCCGGTTACACTGAAGCTTTCTTT.

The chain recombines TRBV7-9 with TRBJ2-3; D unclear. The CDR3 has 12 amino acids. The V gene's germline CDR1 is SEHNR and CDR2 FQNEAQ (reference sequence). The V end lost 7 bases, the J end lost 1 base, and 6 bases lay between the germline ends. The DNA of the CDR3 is TGTGCCAGCACCACCGGCACAGATACGCAGTATTTT. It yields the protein CASTTGTDTQYF.

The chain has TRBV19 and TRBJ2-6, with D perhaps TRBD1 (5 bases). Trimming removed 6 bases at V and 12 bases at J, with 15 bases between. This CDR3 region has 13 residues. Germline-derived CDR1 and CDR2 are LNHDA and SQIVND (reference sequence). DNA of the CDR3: TGTGCCAGTAGAACCGACAGTCCGAGCGTCCTGACTTTC. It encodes CASRTDSPSVLTF.

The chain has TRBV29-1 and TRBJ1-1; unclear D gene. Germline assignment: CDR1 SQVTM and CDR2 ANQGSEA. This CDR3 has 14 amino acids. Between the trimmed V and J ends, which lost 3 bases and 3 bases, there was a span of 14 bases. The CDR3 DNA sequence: TGCAGCGTTGACATTTCCGGGGTTGACACTGAAGCTTTCTTT. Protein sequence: CSVDISGVDTEAFF.

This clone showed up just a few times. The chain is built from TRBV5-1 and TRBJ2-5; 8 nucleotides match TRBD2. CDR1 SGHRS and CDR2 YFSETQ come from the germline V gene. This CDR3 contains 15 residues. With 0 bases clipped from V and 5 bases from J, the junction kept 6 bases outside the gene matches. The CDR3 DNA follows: TGCGCCAGCAGCTTGGCCCCCGGGGGGGCCGAGACCCAGTACTTC. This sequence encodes CASSLAPGGAETQYF.

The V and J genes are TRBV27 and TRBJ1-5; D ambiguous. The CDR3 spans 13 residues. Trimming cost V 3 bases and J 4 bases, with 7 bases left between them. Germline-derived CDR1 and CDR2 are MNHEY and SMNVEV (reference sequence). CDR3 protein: CASSFGVNQPQHF. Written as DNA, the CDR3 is TGTGCCAGCAGTTTTGGAGTTAATCAGCCCCAGCATTTT.

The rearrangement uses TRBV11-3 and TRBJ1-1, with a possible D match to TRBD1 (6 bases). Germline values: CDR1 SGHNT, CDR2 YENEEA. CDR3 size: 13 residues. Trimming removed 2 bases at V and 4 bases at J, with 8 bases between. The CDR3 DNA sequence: TGTGCCAGCAGCTTACGAGGGGGCACTGAAGCTTTCTTT. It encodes CASSLRGGTEAFF.